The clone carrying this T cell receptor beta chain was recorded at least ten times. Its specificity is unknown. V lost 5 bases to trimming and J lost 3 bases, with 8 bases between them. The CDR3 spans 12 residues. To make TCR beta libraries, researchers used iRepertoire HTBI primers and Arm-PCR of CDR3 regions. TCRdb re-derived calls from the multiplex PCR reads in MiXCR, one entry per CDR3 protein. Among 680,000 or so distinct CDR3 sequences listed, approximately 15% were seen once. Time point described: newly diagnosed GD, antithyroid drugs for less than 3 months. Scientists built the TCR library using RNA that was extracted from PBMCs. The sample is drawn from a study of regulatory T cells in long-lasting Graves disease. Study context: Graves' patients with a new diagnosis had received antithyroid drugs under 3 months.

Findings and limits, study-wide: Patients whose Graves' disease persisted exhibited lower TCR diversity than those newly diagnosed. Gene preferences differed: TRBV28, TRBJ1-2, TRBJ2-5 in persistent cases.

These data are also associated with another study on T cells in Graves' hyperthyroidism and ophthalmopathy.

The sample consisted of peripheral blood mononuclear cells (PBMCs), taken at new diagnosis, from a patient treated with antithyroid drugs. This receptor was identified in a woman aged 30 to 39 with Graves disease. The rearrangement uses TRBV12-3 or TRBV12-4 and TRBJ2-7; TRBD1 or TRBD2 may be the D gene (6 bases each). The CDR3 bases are TGTGCCAGCAGTGGAGGGGGCTACGAGCAGTACTTC. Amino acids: CASSGGGYEQYF.